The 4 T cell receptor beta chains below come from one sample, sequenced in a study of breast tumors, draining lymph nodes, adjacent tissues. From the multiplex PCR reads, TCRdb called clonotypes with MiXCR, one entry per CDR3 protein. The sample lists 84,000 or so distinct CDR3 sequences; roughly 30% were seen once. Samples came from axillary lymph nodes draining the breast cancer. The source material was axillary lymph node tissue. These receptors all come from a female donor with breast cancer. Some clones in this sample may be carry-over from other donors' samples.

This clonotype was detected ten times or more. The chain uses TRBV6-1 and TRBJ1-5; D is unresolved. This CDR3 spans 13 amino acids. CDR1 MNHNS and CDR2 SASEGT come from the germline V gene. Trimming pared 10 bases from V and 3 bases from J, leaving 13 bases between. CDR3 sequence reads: CATQRAYNQPQHF. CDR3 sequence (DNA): TGTGCCACCCAGCGAGCCTACAATCAGCCCCAGCATTTT.

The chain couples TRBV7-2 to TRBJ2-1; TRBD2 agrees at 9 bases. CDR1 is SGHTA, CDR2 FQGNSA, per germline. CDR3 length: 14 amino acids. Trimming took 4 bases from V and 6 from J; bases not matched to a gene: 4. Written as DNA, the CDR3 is TGTGCCAGCAGCTCGGCGGGAGGGGGCAATGAGCAGTTCTTC. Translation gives CASSSAGGGNEQFF.

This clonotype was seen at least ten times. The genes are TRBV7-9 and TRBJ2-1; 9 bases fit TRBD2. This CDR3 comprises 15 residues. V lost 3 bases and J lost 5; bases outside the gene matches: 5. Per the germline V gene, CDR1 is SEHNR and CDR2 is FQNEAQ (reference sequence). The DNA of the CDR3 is TGTGCCAGCAGCTTTCCCTTAGCGGGGGACAATGAGCAGTTCTTC. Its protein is CASSFPLAGDNEQFF.

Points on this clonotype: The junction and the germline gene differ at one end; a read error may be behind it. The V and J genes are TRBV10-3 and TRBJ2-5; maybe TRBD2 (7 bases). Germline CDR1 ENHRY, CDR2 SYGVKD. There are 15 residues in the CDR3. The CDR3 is CAISEGGAVQETQCF. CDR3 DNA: TGTGCCATCAGCGAGGGGGGGGCAGTTCAAGAGACCCAGTGCTTC.